This TCR beta chain was captured in a study of blood T cell repertoires in COVID-19. Germline V gene data show CDR1 as SEHNR and CDR2 as FQNEAQ (reference sequence). This CDR3 has 9 residues. Original analysis: Amplification of reference gene primers was used by the study to estimate nucleated cell counts. TCRdb keeps only in-frame clones here, not all; method: immunoSEQ multiplex PCR. V, J and clone size are taken as reported in that table, and D and trimming were inferred from the DNA itself. The table shows about 200,000 clones, with more than 75% occurring only once. Sample: PBMCs or T cells enriched from blood (not recorded which). The origin of this receptor is a man aged 40-49 years with acute COVID-19. The chain uses TRBV7-9 and TRBJ1-1; D uncertain. CDR3 sequence: CSGDTEAFF. The CDR3 nucleotides are TGTTCCGGGGACACTGAAGCTTTCTTT.